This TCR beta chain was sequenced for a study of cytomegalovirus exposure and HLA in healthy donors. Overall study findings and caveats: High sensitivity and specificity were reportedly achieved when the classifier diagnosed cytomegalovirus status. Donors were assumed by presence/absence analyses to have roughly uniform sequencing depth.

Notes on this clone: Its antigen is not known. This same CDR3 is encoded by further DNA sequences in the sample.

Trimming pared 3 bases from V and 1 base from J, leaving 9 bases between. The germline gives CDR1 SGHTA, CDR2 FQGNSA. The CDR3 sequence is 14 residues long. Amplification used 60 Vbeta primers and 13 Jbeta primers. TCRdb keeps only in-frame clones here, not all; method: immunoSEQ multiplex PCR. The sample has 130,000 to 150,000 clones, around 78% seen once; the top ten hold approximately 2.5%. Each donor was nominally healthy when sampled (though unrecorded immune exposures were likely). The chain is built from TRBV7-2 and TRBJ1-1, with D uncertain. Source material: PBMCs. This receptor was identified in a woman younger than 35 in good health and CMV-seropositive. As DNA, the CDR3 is TGTGCCAGCAGCTTTCGGGGTGGGAACACTGAAGCTTTCTTT. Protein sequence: CASSFRGGNTEAFF.